The 12 T cell receptor beta chains listed next were all sequenced from one sample in a study of T cell responses to AZD1222 COVID-19 vaccine. Assay: immunoSEQ multiplex PCR; the TCRdb copy retains only in-frame clones and omits some. Of roughly 120,000 clones listed, 80% to 90% are singletons. The material sequenced was peripheral blood, taken on day 0 of AZD1222 vaccination. All receptors derive from an adult in good health.

This rearrangement joins TRBV28 to TRBJ1-3, with no clear D. CDR1 and CDR2 (germline): MDHEN, SYDVKM. Trimming took off 5 bases at V and 4 bases at J, with 9 bases between the two ends. This CDR3 has 13 amino acids. For the CDR3, the DNA is TGTGCCAGCAGTCGGACGGGGGGAAACACCATATATTTT. This codes for CASSRTGGNTIYF.

V and J are TRBV6-5 and TRBJ1-2; no clear D gene. The CDR3 spans 16 residues. Per the germline V gene, CDR1 is MNHEY and CDR2 is SVGAGI. Between the trimmed V and J ends, which lost 0 bases and 7 bases, there was a span of 18 bases. The CDR3 sequence: CASSYSGAELQPGYTF. The CDR3 DNA sequence: TGTGCCAGCAGTTACTCGGGAGCCGAGCTACAGCCTGGCTACACCTTC.

The CDR3 sequence is CASSPTGVGNQPQHF. CDR3 DNA sequence: TGTGCCAGCAGTCCGACAGGGGTGGGCAATCAGCCCCAGCATTTT. The genes are TRBV28 and TRBJ1-5, with 8 bases matching TRBD1. V was clipped by 5 bases and J by 2 bases; unmatched bases: 5. This CDR3 has 15 residues. CDR1 is MDHEN, CDR2 SYDVKM, per germline.

This clone has only a few counts. This chain joins TRBV6-5 and TRBJ1-5; weak D call: TRBD1 (6 bases). V was pared by 6 bases and J by 3 bases, with 15 bases between. The CDR3 length is 15 residues. Germline CDR1 reads MNHEY; CDR2 reads SVGAGI. The chain's CDR3 is CASRYRVPNNQPQHF. The DNA for the CDR3 is TGTGCCAGCAGGTACAGGGTCCCAAACAATCAGCCCCAGCATTTT.

CDR3 residues: CASSQVANQPQHF. As DNA, the CDR3 is TGTGCCAGCTCCCAAGTGGCCAATCAGCCCCAGCATTTT. The chain joins TRBV28 to TRBJ1-5; no firm D call. Deletions cut 8 bases from V and 3 bases from J, with 11 bases between. This CDR3 has 13 residues. Germline V lookup: CDR1 MDHEN, CDR2 SYDVKM.

The chain couples TRBV5-1 to TRBJ2-1; 7 nucleotides align to TRBD1. CDR1 and CDR2 (germline): SGHRS, YFSETQ. J gave up 0 bases and V 4 bases, and 7 bases lay outside the gene matches. The length of the CDR3 is 16 residues. The CDR3 loop reads CASSRVGQNSYNEQFF. As DNA, the CDR3 is TGCGCCAGCAGCCGGGTGGGACAGAACTCCTACAATGAGCAGTTCTTC. Using reference TRBV5-1 and TRBJ2-1 for the parts outside the CDR3, the full variable domain is KAGVTQTPRYLIKTRGQQVTLSCSPISGHRSVSWYQQTPGQGLQFLFEYFSETQRNKGNFPGRFSGRQFSNSRSEMNVSTLELGDSALYLCASSRVGQNSYNEQFFGPGTRLTVL.

V usage is TRBV21-1 and J usage is TRBJ2-7; TRBD2 is the table's D call, not checked against the DNA. TRBV21-1 has pseudogene status. The CDR3 loop spans 13 amino acids. The CDR3 is CASSKARAWVQYF. In DNA, the CDR3 is TGTGCCAGCAGCAAAGCGAGGGCTTGGGTGCAGTACTTC.

The V gene is TRBV4-2, the J gene TRBJ1-5; D is possibly TRBD1 (6 bases). From germline, CDR1 is LGHNA and CDR2 YNFKEQ. The CDR3 contains 16 residues. The V and J ends lost 0 bases and 3 bases respectively, with 12 bases between them. CDR3 amino acids: CASSQENGGVNQPQHF. CDR3 DNA: TGTGCCAGCAGCCAAGAGAACGGGGGCGTCAATCAGCCCCAGCATTTT.

In this sample, this clone turned up once. The chain links TRBV11-2 to TRBJ2-3; D is unclear. The germline CDR1 and CDR2 sequences are SGHAT and FQNNGV. This CDR3 is 14 amino acids long. Trimming stripped 4 bases from V and 3 bases from J, with 11 bases between. The CDR3 protein is CASSSWGATDTQYF. As DNA, the CDR3 is TGTGCCAGCAGCTCCTGGGGTGCAACAGATACGCAGTATTTT.

This chain connects TRBV15 to TRBJ2-7; 9 nucleotides match TRBD1. Germline trimming cut 5 bases from V and 5 bases from J; bases unmatched to any gene: 4. The germline V gene encodes CDR1 LNHNV and CDR2 YYDKDF (reference sequence). The CDR3 loop spans 13 amino acids. The CDR3 protein is CATSRDRDHEQYF. The CDR3 nucleotides read TGTGCCACCAGCCGGGACAGGGACCACGAGCAGTACTTC. Variable domain in full (rest from reference TRBV15 and TRBJ2-7): DAMVIQNPRYQVTQFGKPVTLSCSQTLNHNVMYWYQQKSSQAPKLLFHYYDKDFNNEADTPDNFQSRRPNTSFCFLDIRSPGLGDTAMYLCATSRDRDHEQYFGPGTRLTVT.

CDR3 in amino acids: CASSDPTSAGGIDEQFF. CDR3 coding DNA: TGTGCCAGCAGTGACCCCACCTCGGCAGGGGGCATCGATGAGCAGTTCTTC. V is TRBV25-1 and J is TRBJ2-1; 8 bases align to TRBD1. CDR1 and CDR2 from the germline V gene are MGHDK and SYGVNS. Trimming removed 3 bases from V and 8 bases from J; junction bases left unmatched: 15. This CDR3 has 17 amino acids. Full variable domain (remainder filled in from reference TRBV25-1 and TRBJ2-1): EADIYQTPRYLVIGTGKKITLECSQTMGHDKMYWYQQDPGMELHLIHYSYGVNSTEKGDLSSESTVSRIRTEHFPLTLESARPSHTSQYLCASSDPTSAGGIDEQFFGPGTRLTVL.

The chain recombines TRBV6-5 with TRBJ2-7; TRBD2 aligns across 8 bases. J was trimmed by 2 bases and V by 2 bases; bases with no gene match: 5. The CDR3 extends over 15 amino acids. In germline, CDR1 is MNHEY, CDR2 SVGAGI. The CDR3, as DNA: TGTGCCAGCAGTTACCTCGCGGGGGGTCCCTACGAGCAGTACTTC. It encodes CASSYLAGGPYEQYF.